Presented here are 13 T cell receptor beta chains from one specimen sequenced in a study of T cell responses to AZD1222 COVID-19 vaccine. TCRdb's table, derived via immunoSEQ multiplex PCR, lists solely in-frame clones and lacks some. The sample shows 100,000 to 140,000 clones, 87% of them seen only once. This specimen was peripheral blood, taken 28 days after the second AZD1222 dose. These receptors all come from an adult who received the AZD1222 COVID-19 vaccine.

The gene calls are TRBV19 and TRBJ1-1, with D uncertain. CDR1 is LNHDA and CDR2 is SQIVND in the germline V gene (reference sequence). CDR3 length: 13 amino acids. V shed 10 bases and J shed 2 bases, with 14 bases lying between them. CDR3 DNA: TGTGCCACCCTGGACCGTCAAAACACTGAAGCTTTCTTT. Encoded protein: CATLDRQNTEAFF.

The rearrangement links TRBV23-1 to TRBJ2-3; either TRBD1 or TRBD2 may fit D (6 bases each). TRBV23-1 is an open reading frame, and its role is uncertain. The CDR3 is 15 amino acids. Trimming took 5 bases from V and 4 from J, leaving 16 bases between them. The CDR3 protein is CASSGVTEGADTQYF. For the CDR3, the DNA is TGCGCCAGCAGTGGGGTGACGGAGGGGGCAGATACGCAGTATTTT.

This chain links TRBV7-8 with TRBJ1-2, with D possibly matching TRBD1 (6 bases). Germline lookup yields CDR1 SGHVS and CDR2 FQNEAQ. This CDR3 comprises 13 residues. Trimming pared 5 bases from V and 7 bases from J, leaving 14 bases between. The CDR3 spells CASSLGGWGGYTF. CDR3 DNA sequence: TGTGCCAGCAGCCTCGGGGGCTGGGGTGGCTACACCTTC.

The chain joins TRBV7-2 to TRBJ1-1; D unclear. Germline V CDR1 and CDR2: SGHTA, FQGNSA. CDR3 length equals 15 residues. The germline V and J ends were trimmed by 1 base and 5 bases, with 14 bases remaining between them. CDR3 residues: CASSLEAVGSTEAFF. The CDR3 DNA is TGTGCCAGCAGCTTAGAGGCAGTAGGGAGTACTGAAGCTTTCTTT.

The rearrangement uses TRBV27 and TRBJ2-7, with TRBD1 matching over 7 bases. The junction had 10 bases not matched to a gene; V was cut back by 7 bases and J by 1 base. This CDR3 region has 15 residues. The germline gives CDR1 MNHEY, CDR2 SMNVEV (reference sequence). As DNA, the CDR3 is TGTGCCAGCATAAAGACGACAGGGTCTTCCTACGAGCAGTACTTC. Translating gives CASIKTTGSSYEQYF.

The rearrangement uses TRBV29-1 and TRBJ2-7; 9 bases align to TRBD1. The CDR3 length is 14 residues. V was pared by 4 bases and J by 0 bases, with 4 bases of the junction left unmatched. In germline, CDR1 is SQVTM, CDR2 ANQGSEA. CDR3 sequence: CSVVGQGSSYEQYF. The CDR3 nucleotides read TGCAGCGTTGTGGGACAGGGATCCTCCTACGAGCAGTACTTC.

This chain uses TRBV6-5 with TRBJ2-1, with 9 nucleotides matching TRBD2. This CDR3 is built from 14 residues. The V gene end was trimmed by 2 bases and the J gene end by 8 bases; junction bases not matched to a gene: 4. CDR1 and CDR2 from the germline V gene are MNHEY and SVGAGI. CDR3 bases: TGTGCCAGCAGTTACGCGGGGGGGTTCGATGAGCAGTTCTTC. The encoded protein is CASSYAGGFDEQFF.

The chain is built from TRBV25-1 and TRBJ1-2; no firm D call. V lost 5 bases, J lost 3 bases, and 7 bases lay in between. The CDR3 extends over 12 amino acids. CDR1 and CDR2 from the germline V gene are MGHDK and SYGVNS. The CDR3 DNA reads as TGTGCCAGCAGTTTGGCGGACTATGGCTACACCTTC. Residues: CASSLADYGYTF.

The chain couples TRBV6-5 to TRBJ1-5, with D tentatively TRBD1 (6 bases). V lost 6 bases, J lost 5 bases, and 17 bases lay in between. CDR1 is MNHEY, CDR2 SVGAGI, per germline. The CDR3 contains 15 residues. CDR3 coding DNA: TGTGCCAGCAGAAGCAGGGCGGCAGGGGATCAGCCCCAGCATTTT. Protein: CASRSRAAGDQPQHF.

This chain joins TRBV12-3 or TRBV12-4 and TRBJ1-5; 9 bases fit TRBD1. The CDR3 consists of 13 residues. Trimming took 7 bases from V and 4 from J; bases not matched to a gene: 2. In nucleotides, the CDR3 is TGTGCCAGCAAGACAGGGGGTAATCAGCCCCAGCATTTT. It yields the protein CASKTGGNQPQHF.

This clone was picked up one time. The chain couples TRBV10-2 to TRBJ2-3; 9 nucleotides align to TRBD1. CDR1 WSHSY and CDR2 SAAADI come from the germline V gene. CDR3 size: 17 residues. V lost 0 bases to trimming and J lost 3 bases; unmatched junction nucleotides: 7. CDR3 sequence (DNA): TGCGCCAGCAGTGAGTCGCTGGACAGGGGAGGGACAGATACGCAGTATTTT. Translating gives CASSESLDRGGTDTQYF.

V usage is TRBV12-5 and J usage is TRBJ2-7; D is possibly TRBD1 (10 bases). CDR1 and CDR2 (germline): LGHNT, FRNRAP. This CDR3 is built from 22 residues. Trimming stripped 1 base from V and 3 bases from J, with 34 bases between. CDR3 DNA: TGTGCTAGTGGTTTGGCTGGATCGACAGGGGGCCAGGGACTAGCTACCCTCTACGAGCAGTACTTC. Translation gives CASGLAGSTGGQGLATLYEQYF.

The rearrangement joins TRBV19 to TRBJ1-6; a possible D gene is TRBD1 (5 bases). The CDR3 is made up of 16 amino acids. Germline loops: CDR1 LNHDA, CDR2 SQIVND (reference sequence). The V end lost 1 base, the J end lost 9 bases, and 16 bases lay between the germline ends. CDR3 coding DNA: TGTGCCAGTAGTATAGCCGTGCGGGGGATTGGTTCACCCCTCCACTTT. Its protein product is CASSIAVRGIGSPLHF.